Below are 10 T cell receptor beta chains sequenced from a single sample in a study of molecular identifiers for immune sequencing clone quantification. TCRdb processed the PCR reads anew with MiXCR; each CDR3 protein has one entry. In the table there are hundreds of thousands of distinct CDR3 sequences, less than 30% of which are singletons. The sample consisted of naive CD8+ T cells from blood, with Jurkat cell RNA spiked in. The subset: FACS-sorted CD8+CD4-CCR7+CD45RA+ naive T cells. These receptors all come from a human donor in good health. Some libraries in this study had Jurkat cell RNA spiked in.

This clonotype occurred a few times. V usage is TRBV7-9 and J usage is TRBJ1-5, with 12 bases that match TRBD1. The CDR3 runs to 15 residues. V lost 5 bases and J lost 5; bases outside the gene matches: 4. CDR1 SEHNR and CDR2 FQNEAQ come from the germline V gene (reference sequence). The CDR3 bases are TGTGCCAGCAGCCCCGGGACAGGGGGCGATCAGCCCCAGCATTTT. Its protein is CASSPGTGGDQPQHF.

This clonotype was observed many times. This sequence joins TRBV4-3 and TRBJ1-2, with TRBD1 matching over 8 bases. The CDR3 has 16 residues. Trimming at V came to 0 bases and at J to 8 bases, leaving 11 bases not matched to a gene. Per germline, CDR1 LGHNA and CDR2 YSLEER. CDR3 region: CASSQDEGTGSFGYTF. The DNA for the CDR3 is TGCGCCAGCAGCCAAGATGAGGGGACAGGTTCTTTCGGCTACACCTTC.

Concerning this clonotype: A single base separates this from a much larger clone, so it may be a read error. CDR3 residues: CAGSLYSGAEPQHF. For the CDR3, the DNA is TGTGCCGGCAGCTTATATTCGGGGGCTGAGCCCCAGCATTTT. V usage is TRBV7-6 and J usage is TRBJ1-5; D perhaps matches TRBD1 (6 bases). Germline-derived CDR1 and CDR2 are SGHVS and FNYEAQ. The CDR3 sequence is 14 residues long.

This clonotype appeared a few times. CDR3 DNA: TGTGCCAGCAGTAGCTGGGAGGGGATCTACACTGAAGCTTTCTTT. Amino acid sequence: CASSSWEGIYTEAFF. The chain links TRBV2 to TRBJ1-1; a weak D match, TRBD1 (5 bases). V was clipped by 5 bases and J by 3 bases, with 16 bases between them. CDR3 length equals 15 residues. CDR1 and CDR2 from the germline V gene are SNHLY and FYNNEI.

J is TRBJ2-3 and V is TRBV28; 14 bases line up with TRBD2. Trimming removed 6 bases from V and 4 bases from J; junction bases left unmatched: 6. CDR3 length equals 16 residues. Germline CDR1 is MDHEN and CDR2 is SYDVKM. The CDR3 sequence is CASSRRTSGRPDTQYF. In DNA, the CDR3 is TGTGCCAGCAGCCGTAGGACTAGCGGGAGGCCAGATACGCAGTATTTT.

For this clonotype: A much larger clone lies one base from this, so it may be a read error. The CDR3 end shows no conserved phenylalanine or tryptophan, and so a read error is likely. The V gene is TRBV4-1, the J gene TRBJ2-5; D unclear. CDR1 and CDR2 (germline): MGHRA, YSYEKL. The CDR3 loop spans 13 amino acids. Trimming removed 3 bases from V and 3 bases from J, with 8 bases in between. Here the CDR3 DNA reads TGCGCCAGCAGCCAGAGACGTGAAGAGACCCAGTACATC. Its protein product is CASSQRREETQYI.

This clonotype occurred a few times. V and J are TRBV7-6 and TRBJ1-1, with 12 positions matching TRBD1. Trimming took 1 base from V and 4 from J; bases not matched to a gene: 7. The CDR3 has 17 residues. Germline CDR1 SGHVS, CDR2 FNYEAQ. DNA of the CDR3: TGTGCCAGCAGCTTAGGACAGCCGGGACAGGGGGCCACTGAAGCTTTCTTT. Protein product: CASSLGQPGQGATEAFF.

The chain is built from TRBV19 and TRBJ1-5, with D uncertain. CDR1 LNHDA and CDR2 SQIVND come from the germline V gene (reference sequence). Trimming removed 3 bases from V and 1 base from J, with 10 bases in between. This CDR3 region has 15 residues. The CDR3 loop is CASSIGGFSNQPQHF. CDR3 in DNA: TGTGCCAGTAGTATTGGAGGGTTCAGCAATCAGCCCCAGCATTTT.

This chain joins TRBV30 and TRBJ2-7, with 8 bases aligning to TRBD1. J lost 6 bases, V lost 1 base, and 2 bases had no gene match. Germline loops: CDR1 GTSNPN, CDR2 SVGIG (reference sequence). This CDR3 is built from 12 residues. The CDR3 loop reads CAWSATGGEQYF. DNA of the CDR3: TGTGCCTGGAGTGCCACAGGGGGCGAGCAGTACTTC.

This clonotype was recorded at least ten times. The chain carries TRBV12-3 or TRBV12-4 and TRBJ2-3; 7 bases fit TRBD2. The junction had 13 bases not matched to a gene; V was cut back by 0 bases and J by 7 bases. The CDR3 has 17 amino acids. The CDR3 nucleotides read TGTGCCAGCAGTTTAGCGCGATTGGCGGGAGTCCGTTATACGCAGTATTTT. Residues: CASSLARLAGVRYTQYF.